Listed below are T cell receptor beta chains from one sample, sequenced in a study of cytotoxic CD8 clonotypes in ibrutinib-treated CLL. The data were produced by immunoSEQ multiplex PCR, yet TCRdb's version contains in-frame clones alone and is incomplete. The sample has around 310,000 clones; approximately 80% are singletons. The sequenced sample was PBMCs, obtained before ibrutinib treatment. These receptors were taken from a human donor with chronic lymphocytic leukemia. Each CDR3 is given without its conserved first and last residue. Fields, in order: V gene, J gene, CDR3 protein.

v_call: TRBV28
j_call: TRBJ1-2
cdr3_aa: ASTYAPGYGYT

v_call: TRBV27
j_call: TRBJ2-6
cdr3_aa: ASSPFDRTPTSGANVLT

v_call: TRBV9
j_call: TRBJ1-2
cdr3_aa: ASSVDLNYGYT

v_call: TRBV19
j_call: TRBJ1-1
cdr3_aa: ASSIGQFTEAF

v_call: TRBV27
j_call: TRBJ2-1
cdr3_aa: ASSWNNEQF

v_call: TRBV6-5
j_call: TRBJ1-2
cdr3_aa: ASRRRGREDGYT

v_call: TRBV27
j_call: TRBJ2-1
cdr3_aa: ASSPWGGRNNEQF

v_call: TRBV30
j_call: TRBJ2-5
cdr3_aa: AWSTSIRETQY

v_call: TRBV11-2
j_call: TRBJ2-7
cdr3_aa: ASSLVASGRASLYEQY

v_call: TRBV28
j_call: TRBJ2-7
cdr3_aa: ASRFPLGEEQY

v_call: TRBV5-1
j_call: TRBJ2-5
cdr3_aa: ASSITGWNQETQY

v_call: TRBV30
j_call: TRBJ1-2
cdr3_aa: AWGENRGPYGYT

v_call: TRBV29-1
j_call: TRBJ2-7
cdr3_aa: SVGTSGSYEQY

v_call: TRBV5-4
j_call: TRBJ2-3
cdr3_aa: ASSAEADTQY

v_call: TRBV19
j_call: TRBJ2-2
cdr3_aa: ASSGQGRVGELF

v_call: TRBV13
j_call: TRBJ2-5
cdr3_aa: ASSSSGDGQQETQY

v_call: TRBV29-1
j_call: TRBJ2-5
cdr3_aa: SVEDLSEETQY

v_call: TRBV30
j_call: TRBJ1-2
cdr3_aa: AWSPDINYGYT

v_call: TRBV30
j_call: TRBJ1-2
cdr3_aa: AWSGVYGYT

v_call: TRBV4-3
j_call: TRBJ2-1
cdr3_aa: ASSQRSGRAEQF

v_call: TRBV5-1
j_call: TRBJ2-1
cdr3_aa: ASSPRGTSYNEQF

v_call: TRBV5-1
j_call: TRBJ2-4
cdr3_aa: ASSPGGDPRAKNIQY

v_call: TRBV15
j_call: TRBJ2-3
cdr3_aa: ATGGGRQGHNTQY